This paragraph reports one TCR beta chain. Its antigen is undetermined. The DNA is left out, because the CDR3 cannot be placed on it with certainty; the CDR3 is given as TCRdb lists it. Sequencing was performed with immunoSEQ multiplex PCR; in TCRdb, only in-frame clones are kept and a portion is missing. This table has roughly 150,000 clones, almost 95% appearing once. The data were taken from a study of T cell responses to AZD1222 COVID-19 vaccine. Study-wide results and caveats: Females made up more of the donors, who were largely white British, and clonal diversity may have come out too low.

The germline CDR1 and CDR2 sequences are MRHNA and SNTAGT. The CDR3 contains 14 residues when both ends are counted. The clonotype comes from an adult in good health. The sequencing used peripheral blood, collected on day 0 of AZD1222 vaccination. This chain joins TRBV6-4 and TRBJ2-3; the D segment call TRBD2 is taken from the table without a DNA check. Here the CDR3 reads CASSTSGFTDTQYF.